Below, 18 T cell receptor beta chains from the same sample are listed, as sequenced in a study of blood T cells in healthy people across ages. Combining a sample-barcoded 5' primer with a J-beta primer mix, a second PCR ran for roughly 7 to 11 cycles. TCRdb recomputed calls from the 5' RACE reads with MiXCR, one row per CDR3 protein. The repertoire holds about 1.1 million distinct CDR3 sequences, with around two fifths as singletons. The sample comprised blood. These receptors all come from a man aged 18-30 years in good health.

This clonotype has only one observation. V gene TRBV20-1 combines with J gene TRBJ1-5; tentative D call: TRBD1 (6 bases). Per the germline V gene, CDR1 is DFQATT and CDR2 is SNEGSKA (reference sequence). V was shortened by 0 bases and J by 3 bases, with 15 bases between the two germline ends. The CDR3 totals 16 residues. The DNA of the CDR3 is TGCAGTGCTAGAGATCCAGGGGACCAGGCCAATCAGCCCCAGCATTTT. Translation gives CSARDPGDQANQPQHF.

This clonotype was counted between two and nine times. The gene calls are TRBV6-6 and TRBJ2-7; D ambiguous. The CDR3 length is 14 residues. Deletions cut 0 bases from V and 0 bases from J, with 6 bases between. Germline lookup yields CDR1 MNHNY and CDR2 SVGAGI (reference sequence). The CDR3 is CASSYSPLSYEQYF. As DNA, the CDR3 is TGTGCCAGCAGTTACTCGCCTCTCTCCTACGAGCAGTACTTC.

Regarding this clonotype: It is unclear where the CDR3 begins or ends on the DNA, so no DNA is shown, and the CDR3 is as TCRdb lists it. The V and J genes are TRBV4-1 and TRBJ2-3; TRBD1, the table's D call, was not compared with the DNA. The CDR3 totals 16 residues, both ends included. Per germline, CDR1 MGHRA and CDR2 YSYEKL. CDR3 amino acids: CASSQSVGQGTDTRYF.

This chain connects TRBV20-1 to TRBJ1-1, with 7 bases fitting TRBD1. The germline gives CDR1 DFQATT, CDR2 SNEGSKA (reference sequence). V lost 6 bases, J lost 1 base, and 11 bases stayed unmatched. The CDR3 has 15 amino acids. DNA for the CDR3: TGCAGTGCCCCCAAAAGGGGGCGGGCGAACACTGAAGCTTTCTTT. Protein sequence: CSAPKRGRANTEAFF.

This clonotype was seen only a few times. The V call is TRBV6-6, the J call TRBJ2-7; tentative D call: TRBD1 (5 bases). The CDR3 is made up of 15 amino acids. V lost 2 bases and J lost 2, with 13 bases in between. CDR1 is MNHNY and CDR2 is SVGAGI in the germline V gene (reference sequence). The CDR3 DNA sequence: TGTGCCAGCAGTTACGTCCCAGGGTCTACCTACGAGCAGTACTTC. Its protein is CASSYVPGSTYEQYF.

This clonotype was detected only a few times. The V call is TRBV11-2, the J call TRBJ2-7, with D unresolved. The J call may be in error: the DNA end matches TRBJ2-5 better. The CDR3 loop spans 12 amino acids. Looked up from germline, CDR1 is SGHAT and CDR2 is FQNNGV. CDR3 DNA: TGTGCCAGCAGCCGTACAAGGGAGACCCAGTACTTC. Translated, it gives CASSRTRETQYF.

The V and J genes are TRBV6-1 and TRBJ1-6; 7 bases are shared with TRBD1. With 7 bases clipped from V and 8 bases from J, the junction kept 8 bases outside the gene matches. The CDR3 consists of 14 residues. The germline V gene encodes CDR1 MNHNS and CDR2 SASEGT. The CDR3 DNA reads TGTGCCAGCACCGACAGGGTCTGGTATTCACCCCTCCACTTT. Translation: CASTDRVWYSPLHF.

This clonotype was counted only a few times. V gene TRBV10-3 combines with J gene TRBJ2-7, with D possibly TRBD2 on 5 matching bases. Germline V gene data show CDR1 as ENHRY and CDR2 as SYGVKD. V was pared by 10 bases and J by 0 bases, with 7 bases between. CDR3 length: 11 residues. The CDR3 here is CATAGSYEQYF. The CDR3 coding sequence is TGTGCCACCGCGGGCTCCTACGAGCAGTACTTC.

As regards this clonotype: The junction departs from germline at one end; a sequencing error may be responsible. The chain carries TRBV7-7 and TRBJ1-1; D ambiguous. This CDR3 has 14 amino acids. Germline V gives CDR1 SSHAT, CDR2 FNYEAQ (reference sequence). The CDR3 region is CASSSSAQATEAFF. The CDR3 region has the DNA TGTGCTAGCAGCTCCAGTGCCCAGGCCACTGAAGCTTTCTTT.

The J gene is TRBJ2-1, the V gene TRBV4-1, with 7 bases identical to TRBD1. The CDR3 has 16 amino acids. Germline V gives CDR1 MGHRA, CDR2 YSYEKL. V shed 1 base, J shed 2 bases, and the junction held 5 bases outside the gene matches. The CDR3 loop reads CASSQGVRGPYNEQFF. The CDR3 DNA follows: TGCGCCAGCAGCCAAGGCGTTAGGGGGCCCTACAATGAGCAGTTCTTC.

The gene calls are TRBV5-1 and TRBJ2-4, with D perhaps matching TRBD2 (5 bases). Germline CDR1 is SGHRS and CDR2 is YFSETQ. Trimming cost V 4 bases and J 5 bases, with 19 bases left between them. There are 16 residues in the CDR3. The CDR3 spells CASSRSLGDDENIQYF. The CDR3 DNA reads TGCGCCAGCAGCCGGAGTTTGGGAGACGACGAAAACATTCAGTACTTC.

This clonotype was counted a few times. The DNA of the CDR3 is TGTGCCAGCAGTTTGCGCCAGAACTCCTACAATGAGCAGTTCTTC. The encoded protein is CASSLRQNSYNEQFF. J is TRBJ2-1 and V is TRBV12-3 or TRBV12-4; D gene unclear. This CDR3 has 15 amino acids. V was shortened by 3 bases and J by 0 bases, with 9 bases between the two germline ends.

The chain joins TRBV5-1 to TRBJ1-1; 12 bases agree with TRBD1. The germline V gene has CDR1 SGHRS and CDR2 YFSETQ. The CDR3 is 14 residues long. Germline trimming cut 6 bases from V and 5 bases from J; bases unmatched to any gene: 5. CDR3 in DNA: TGCGCCAGCACGGGGACAGGGGGCGTAACTGAAGCTTTCTTT. Its protein product is CASTGTGGVTEAFF.

The sample holds a few counts of this clonotype. The chain links TRBV7-3 to TRBJ1-2; D gene ambiguous. Germline V gene sequence: CDR1 SGHTA, CDR2 FQGTGA. V shed 0 bases and J shed 6 bases, with 11 bases lying between them. The CDR3 has 14 residues. The chain's CDR3 is CASSLTGNLDGYTF. As DNA, the CDR3 is TGTGCCAGCAGCTTAACCGGGAATCTTGATGGCTACACCTTC.

The chain employs TRBV18 and TRBJ2-7, with D hard to call. V gave up 3 bases and J gave up 2 bases, with 11 bases separating them. From germline, CDR1 is KGHSH and CDR2 LQKENI. The CDR3 has 14 amino acids. The CDR3 DNA reads as TGTGCCAGCTCACCTTGGGCCAGGACCTACGAGCAGTACTTC. Encoded protein: CASSPWARTYEQYF. Combining the CDR3 with reference TRBV18 and TRBJ2-7 gives the whole variable domain NAGVMQNPRHLVRRRGQEARLRCSPMKGHSHVYWYRQLPEEGLKFMVYLQKENIIDESGMPKERFSAEFPKEGPSILRIQQVVRGDSAAYFCASSPWARTYEQYFGPGTRLTVT.

The chain has TRBV12-3 or TRBV12-4 and TRBJ1-1; D gene unclear. This CDR3 is built from 16 residues. The ends were cut back, 2 bases at V and 1 base at J, with 14 bases in the middle. The CDR3 region has the DNA TGTGCCAGCAGTTTAAATTTCCGGTACGAGAACACTGAAGCTTTCTTT. The encoded protein is CASSLNFRYENTEAFF.

This clonotype was picked up a small number of times. The chain carries TRBV20-1 and TRBJ2-3, with D possibly called TRBD1 or TRBD2 (6 bases each). V was cut by 4 bases and J by 0 bases, with 8 bases left in between. Germline CDR1 is DFQATT and CDR2 is SNEGSKA (reference sequence). This CDR3 has 13 amino acids. In DNA, the CDR3 is TGCAGTGCTACGGGGGCTAGCACAGATACGCAGTATTTT. It yields the protein CSATGASTDTQYF.

This clonotype was seen a few times. J is TRBJ1-2 and V is TRBV27; the match to TRBD1 covers 9 bases. The length of the CDR3 is 15 residues. V lost 3 bases to trimming and J lost 3 bases; unmatched junction nucleotides: 5. CDR1 is MNHEY, CDR2 SMNVEV, per germline (reference sequence). This CDR3 is CASSFRGTGHYGYTF. The CDR3 DNA sequence: TGTGCCAGCAGTTTTAGGGGGACAGGGCACTATGGCTACACCTTC.